The 25 T cell receptor beta chains presented below share a single source sample, sequenced in a study of memory CD4+ T cells and cytomegalovirus serostatus. Sequenced by immunoSEQ multiplex PCR; TCRdb stores in-frame clones only, minus some. The sample carries approximately 41,000 clones, about 82% recorded once. The sort gate was single viable CD3+CD4+CD8-CD45RO+ cells for memory CD4+ T cells. Sequencing was carried out using memory CD4+ T cells from blood. The receptor source for this set is an adult in good health and CMV-seronegative.

The chain couples TRBV9 to TRBJ2-7, with D hard to call. Trimming took 1 base from V and 5 from J, leaving 10 bases between them. The CDR3 has 13 amino acids. Germline CDR1 is SGDLS and CDR2 is YYNGEE. The CDR3, as DNA: TGTGCCAGCAGCGTATCCCTCGTCCACGAGCAGTACTTC. Translation: CASSVSLVHEQYF.

This clone was seen once. J is TRBJ1-6 and V is TRBV25-1; the D is unclear. The length of the CDR3 is 11 residues. Trimming stripped 8 bases from V and 7 bases from J, with 6 bases between. Per the germline V gene, CDR1 is MGHDK and CDR2 is SYGVNS. CDR3 region: CASFENSPLHF. CDR3 sequence (DNA): TGTGCCAGCTTTGAGAATTCACCCCTCCACTTT.

The table lists this clone with a few counts. This chain connects TRBV29-1 to TRBJ1-2; possibly TRBD1 for D (6 bases). The germline V and J ends were trimmed by 5 bases and 8 bases, with 12 bases remaining between them. The CDR3 spans 11 residues. Germline V gene sequence: CDR1 SQVTM, CDR2 ANQGSEA. This CDR3 reads CSVLTGQGYTF. The CDR3 nucleotides are TGCAGCGTTCTGACAGGCCAGGGCTACACCTTC. Variable domain in full (rest from reference TRBV29-1 and TRBJ1-2): SAVISQKPSRDICQRGTSLTIQCQVDSQVTMMFWYRQQPGQSLTLIATANQGSEATYESGFVIDKFPISRPNLTFSTLTVSNMSPEDSSIYLCSVLTGQGYTFGSGTRLTVV.

The chain recombines TRBV4-1 with TRBJ1-1; TRBD1 might be the D (5 bases). The CDR3 extends over 15 amino acids. V lost 0 bases to trimming and J lost 11 bases, with 19 bases between them. CDR1 and CDR2 from the germline V gene are MGHRA and YSYEKL. The CDR3 reads CASSQDLGRAEGAFF. CDR3 DNA: TGCGCCAGCAGCCAAGATCTAGGCAGGGCCGAGGGGGCTTTCTTT.

The chain carries TRBV28 and TRBJ2-3; TRBD1 matches at 11 bases. This CDR3 is built from 16 residues. V lost 5 bases and J lost 1; bases outside the gene matches: 5. Germline V gene sequence: CDR1 MDHEN, CDR2 SYDVKM. The CDR3, as DNA: TGTGCCAGCAGTCCGCAGGGACAGGGGGGCACAGATACGCAGTATTTT. Residues: CASSPQGQGGTDTQYF.

The CDR3, as DNA: TGCGCCAGCAGCCAAGGGGGTGGCTTACAAGAGACCCAGTACTTC. Translating gives CASSQGGGLQETQYF. V is TRBV4-3 and J is TRBJ2-5; no firm D call. This CDR3 contains 15 residues. Germline V lookup: CDR1 LGHNA, CDR2 YSLEER. Trimming left V 1 base short and J 2 bases short, with 11 bases between.

The gene calls are TRBV5-1 and TRBJ2-1, with TRBD2 identical over 9 bases. With 4 bases clipped from V and 0 bases from J, the junction kept 5 bases outside the gene matches. The germline CDR1 and CDR2 sequences are SGHRS and YFSETQ. The CDR3 has 16 residues. The CDR3 loop reads CASSTIAGDSYNEQFF. The CDR3 nucleotides read TGCGCCAGCAGCACGATAGCGGGAGACTCCTACAATGAGCAGTTCTTC. The full variable domain, its missing parts supplied by reference TRBV5-1 and TRBJ2-1, is KAGVTQTPRYLIKTRGQQVTLSCSPISGHRSVSWYQQTPGQGLQFLFEYFSETQRNKGNFPGRFSGRQFSNSRSEMNVSTLELGDSALYLCASSTIAGDSYNEQFFGPGTRLTVL.

The CDR3 DNA reads TGTGCCTGGAGTAAGACCGGGGAGCTGTTTTTT. Translated, it gives CAWSKTGELFF. The V and J genes are TRBV30 and TRBJ2-2; D is undetermined. Trimming removed 2 bases at V and 5 bases at J, with 3 bases between. Germline V gene lookup returns CDR1 GTSNPN and CDR2 SVGIG (reference sequence). The CDR3 is 11 residues long.

CDR3 region: CASSFGGTGGETQYF. The CDR3 DNA follows: TGCGCCAGCAGCTTCGGGGGGACCGGGGGAGAGACCCAGTACTTC. The chain combines TRBV5-1 with TRBJ2-5; 7 positions match TRBD2. CDR3 length: 15 amino acids. V was clipped by 2 bases and J by 4 bases; unmatched bases: 8. Germline V gene sequence: CDR1 SGHRS, CDR2 YFSETQ.

The chain uses TRBV14 and TRBJ2-1, with TRBD2 matching 7 bases. The germline V gene encodes CDR1 SGHDN and CDR2 FVKESK. Germline trimming cut 0 bases from V and 4 bases from J; bases unmatched to any gene: 6. The CDR3 sequence is 16 residues long. CDR3 amino acids: CASSQDGGTIYNEQFF. CDR3 sequence (DNA): TGTGCCAGCAGCCAAGATGGGGGGACTATATACAATGAGCAGTTCTTC. The variable domain in full, completed from reference TRBV14 and TRBJ2-1, reads EAGVTQFPSHSVIEKGQTVTLRCDPISGHDNLYWYRRVMGKEIKFLLHFVKESKQDESGMPNNRFLAERTGGTYSTLKVQPAELEDSGVYFCASSQDGGTIYNEQFFGPGTRLTVL.

This clone counts as medium-sized. DNA of the CDR3: TGTGCCAGCAGTTTTAGGGGGTCAAGGCAGTATTTT. This translates into CASSFRGSRQYF. The chain carries TRBV27 and TRBJ2-3; a weak D match, TRBD1 (6 bases). Deletions cut 3 bases from V and 11 bases from J, with 12 bases between. The CDR3 is 12 residues long. CDR1 is MNHEY and CDR2 is SMNVEV in the germline V gene (reference sequence).

CDR3 bases: TGTGCCAGCAGCTCGAGAGGGTCGAATCAGCCCCAGCATTTT. Its protein product is CASSSRGSNQPQHF. The chain recombines TRBV5-4 with TRBJ1-5; no reliable D call. Trimming removed 3 bases at V and 4 bases at J, with 11 bases between. The CDR3 totals 14 residues. Germline assignment: CDR1 SGHNT and CDR2 YYREEE (reference sequence).

The J gene is TRBJ2-3, the V gene TRBV28; 7 bases align to TRBD1. Per germline, CDR1 MDHEN and CDR2 SYDVKM. This CDR3 comprises 15 residues. Losses at the gene ends were 4 bases for V and 2 bases for J; bases not matched to a gene: 6. The CDR3 DNA is TGTGCCAGCAGTTACCGACAGGGATTCACAGATACGCAGTATTTT. Protein sequence: CASSYRQGFTDTQYF. Combining the CDR3 with reference TRBV28 and TRBJ2-3 gives the whole variable domain DVKVTQSSRYLVKRTGEKVFLECVQDMDHENMFWYRQDPGLGLRLIYFSYDVKMKEKGDIPEGYSVSREKKERFSLILESASTNQTSMYLCASSYRQGFTDTQYFGPGTRLTVL.

The chain couples TRBV21-1 to TRBJ1-1. TRBV21-1 is flagged as a pseudogene. The CDR3 is made up of 15 amino acids. In DNA form, the CDR3 reads TGTGCCAGCAGCAAAGCCATAGCGCGAATTTGGCAGGGAATCTTT. Translated, it gives CASSKAIARIWQGIF.

The V and J genes are TRBV7-3 and TRBJ2-3; D might be TRBD2 (5 bases). CDR1 and CDR2 from the germline V gene are SGHTA and FQGTGA. The CDR3 has 14 residues. V was trimmed by 5 bases and J by 0 bases, leaving 9 bases between them. CDR3 sequence (DNA): TGTGCCAGCAGCCCGGGCGGGAGCACAGATACGCAGTATTTT. This codes for CASSPGGSTDTQYF.

The rearrangement uses TRBV6-1 and TRBJ2-1; D possibly corresponds to TRBD2 (6 bases). V was trimmed by 0 bases and J by 4 bases, leaving 16 bases between them. Germline V gives CDR1 MNHNS, CDR2 SASEGT. CDR3 length: 17 residues. The CDR3 DNA reads as TGTGCCAGCAGTGAAGCAACGGGAGCTCGGTCTTACAATGAGCAGTTCTTC. Residues: CASSEATGARSYNEQFF.

The V gene is TRBV6-6, the J gene TRBJ1-1; 10 bases fit TRBD1. CDR1 is MNHNY, CDR2 SVGAGI, per germline (reference sequence). The CDR3 is made up of 16 amino acids. The J segment lost 6 bases and the V segment lost 2 bases, leaving 9 bases of the junction unmatched. This CDR3 is CASSYGRTGGDSEAFF. The CDR3 region has the DNA TGTGCCAGCAGTTACGGTAGGACAGGGGGTGATTCTGAAGCTTTCTTT.

This chain joins TRBV19 and TRBJ2-7; 7 bases map to TRBD1. The V gene end was trimmed by 2 bases and the J gene end by 3 bases; junction bases not matched to a gene: 7. This CDR3 has 15 amino acids. Germline CDR1 reads LNHDA; CDR2 reads SQIVND (reference sequence). In nucleotides, the CDR3 is TGTGCCAGTAGTATATCCGGGACAGCGGACTACGAGCAGTACTTC. Protein sequence: CASSISGTADYEQYF.

A few counts support this clone. The chain couples TRBV30 to TRBJ1-5; 7 positions match TRBD1. Germline trimming cut 4 bases from V and 4 bases from J; bases unmatched to any gene: 10. CDR3 length: 15 residues. Germline V gives CDR1 GTSNPN, CDR2 SVGIG (reference sequence). CDR3 in DNA: TGTGCCTGGAATGCAGGGGGGGAGTCAAATCAGCCCCAGCATTTT. Translated, it gives CAWNAGGESNQPQHF.

The chain joins TRBV5-5 to TRBJ2-7, with D perhaps being TRBD1 or TRBD2 (5 bases each). Germline assignment: CDR1 SGHKS and CDR2 YYEKEE (reference sequence). The length of the CDR3 is 14 residues. Trimming pared 1 base from V and 9 bases from J, leaving 17 bases between. In DNA, the CDR3 is TGTGCCAGCAGCTTGAACCCACAAGGGACCTCGCAGTACTTC. It specifies CASSLNPQGTSQYF.

This clone was counted only a few times. The chain links TRBV5-4 to TRBJ2-5; D remains ambiguous. V was trimmed by 1 base and J by 5 bases, leaving 12 bases between them. CDR1 is SGHNT, CDR2 YYREEE, per germline (reference sequence). The CDR3 consists of 14 residues. The CDR3 here is CASSLMSQRETQYF. Written as DNA, the CDR3 is TGTGCCAGCAGCTTGATGTCCCAAAGGGAGACCCAGTACTTC.

The V gene is TRBV30, the J gene TRBJ2-5, with TRBD1 matching 8 bases. V shed 1 base and J 2 bases; nucleotides not matched to a gene: 6. Germline V lookup: CDR1 GTSNPN, CDR2 SVGIG (reference sequence). The CDR3 length is 15 residues. The CDR3 sequence is CAWSEDRDWQETQYF. The CDR3 DNA follows: TGTGCCTGGAGTGAGGACAGGGATTGGCAAGAGACCCAGTACTTC.

The rearrangement joins TRBV18 to TRBJ2-7; no clear D. Per germline, CDR1 KGHSH and CDR2 LQKENI. Trimming removed 3 bases from V and 3 bases from J, with 6 bases in between. This CDR3 comprises 12 residues. CDR3 loop: CASSPSFYEQYF. The CDR3 DNA reads TGTGCCAGCTCACCCTCGTTCTACGAGCAGTACTTC.

The rearrangement links TRBV7-2 to TRBJ1-4; D remains ambiguous. Looked up from germline, CDR1 is SGHTA and CDR2 is FQGNSA. The germline V and J ends were trimmed by 5 bases and 8 bases, with 15 bases remaining between them. This CDR3 is 14 amino acids long. CDR3 protein: CASSPAGSVEKLFF. CDR3 DNA sequence: TGTGCCAGCAGCCCCGCGGGTTCGGTCGAAAAACTGTTTTTT.

The CDR3 loop is CSVGQGAENIQYF. Here the CDR3 DNA reads TGCAGCGTTGGGCAGGGGGCGGAGAACATTCAGTACTTC. The V call is TRBV29-1, the J call TRBJ2-4; 8 bases line up with TRBD1. Per germline, CDR1 SQVTM and CDR2 ANQGSEA. The CDR3 has 13 residues. Trimming took 4 bases from V and 7 from J; bases not matched to a gene: 6.